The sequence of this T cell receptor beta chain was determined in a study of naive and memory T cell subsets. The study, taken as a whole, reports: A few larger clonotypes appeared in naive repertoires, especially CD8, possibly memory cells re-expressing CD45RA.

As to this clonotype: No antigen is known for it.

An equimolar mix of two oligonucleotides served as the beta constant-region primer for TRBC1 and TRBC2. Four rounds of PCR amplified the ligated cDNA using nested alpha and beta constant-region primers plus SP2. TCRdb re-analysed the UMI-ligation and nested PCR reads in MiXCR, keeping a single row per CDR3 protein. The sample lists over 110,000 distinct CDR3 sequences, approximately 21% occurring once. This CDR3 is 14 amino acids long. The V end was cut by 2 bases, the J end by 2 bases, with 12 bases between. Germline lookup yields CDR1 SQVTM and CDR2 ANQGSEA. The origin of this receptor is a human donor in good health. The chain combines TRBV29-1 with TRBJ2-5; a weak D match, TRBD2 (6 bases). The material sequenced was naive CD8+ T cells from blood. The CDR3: CSVEISGIQETQYF. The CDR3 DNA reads TGCAGCGTTGAAATTAGCGGAATTCAAGAGACCCAGTACTTC.